This is a list of T cell receptor beta chains from one sample in a study of T cell responses to AZD1222 COVID-19 vaccine. Method: immunoSEQ multiplex PCR; TCRdb's copy keeps in-frame clones and lacks some. The sample carries about 68,000 clones, almost 90% recorded once. The input for sequencing was peripheral blood, taken on day 0 of AZD1222 vaccination. The source of these receptors is an adult in good health. Each CDR3 is given with its conserved first and last residue. A D gene is named only where the DNA matches it firmly. The size of a clone is reported for some rows only, either as once, few or many, or as a class for expanded clones.

length | J | V | size | D | DNA | CDR3
17 | TRBJ1-1 | TRBV15 | NA | NA | TGTGCCACCAGCAGAGATAGCGGAGGGACGATGAACACTGAAGCTTTCTTT | CATSRDSGGTMNTEAFF
16 | TRBJ2-2 | TRBV5-3 | NA | TRBD1 | TGTGCCAGAAGCTTGGGGCAGGGGGCCAACACCGGGGAGCTGTTTTTT | CARSLGQGANTGELFF
16 | TRBJ1-2 | TRBV4-1 | NA | NA | TGCGCCAGCAGCCAAATACCCCGGGACCGCAGCTATGGCTACACCTTC | CASSQIPRDRSYGYTF
15 | TRBJ1-4 | TRBV27 | NA | NA | TGTGCCAGCAGTTCACTTGGGGGGGTCGGGGAAAAACTGTTTTTT | CASSSLGGVGEKLFF
14 | TRBJ1-1 | TRBV11-2 | NA | NA | TGTGCCAGCAGCTTAGAGGGATTGAACACTGAAGCTTTCTTT | CASSLEGLNTEAFF
12 | TRBJ1-1 | TRBV7-2 | NA | NA | TGTGCCAGCAGCTTTTACACAACTGAAGCTTTCTTT | CASSFYTTEAFF
17 | TRBJ1-5 | TRBV27 | NA | TRBD1 | TGTGCCAGCAGTTCGACCAGGGGGCGCGGTAGCAATCAGCCCCAGCATTTT | CASSSTRGRGSNQPQHF
14 | TRBJ2-5 | TRBV2 | NA | TRBD2 | TGTGCCAGTACTGTGGGGACTACTAAAGAGACCCAGTACTTC | CASTVGTTKETQYF
13 | TRBJ2-2 | TRBV7-2 | NA | NA | TGTGCCAGCAGCTTTAGGGGCACCGGGGAGCTGTTTTTT | CASSFRGTGELFF
13 | TRBJ1-2 | TRBV29-1 | NA | NA | TGCAGCGCTGACCGGGATCTGGGGGAGGGCTACACCTTC | CSADRDLGEGYTF
15 | TRBJ2-5 | TRBV7-8 | NA | NA | TGTGCCAGCAGCTTAGGCGGGGACGCTGGCGGGACCCAGTACTTC | CASSLGGDAGGTQYF
11 | TRBJ2-5 | TRBV29-1 | NA | NA | TGCAGCGTTGGACGGAGGGAGACCCAGTACTTC | CSVGRRETQYF
15 | TRBJ1-1 | TRBV7-9 | NA | NA | TGTGCCAGCAGCTTTGGGGTAAATCGGAACACTGAAGCTTTCTTT | CASSFGVNRNTEAFF
16 | TRBJ1-1 | TRBV7-9 | NA | NA | TGTGCCAGCAGCTTAAATTACGGCAGCGCGAACACTGAAGCTTTCTTT | CASSLNYGSANTEAFF
16 | TRBJ1-5 | TRBV2 | NA | NA | TGTGCCAGCAGTGAGACGACAAAAGCACCCAATCAGCCCCAGCATTTT | CASSETTKAPNQPQHF
11 | TRBJ2-3 | TRBV27 | NA | NA | TGTGCCAGCACCCGGGGGGATACGCAGTATTTT | CASTRGDTQYF
15 | TRBJ1-1 | TRBV28 | NA | TRBD1 | TGTGCCAGCGGTTTGGCGGGACAGGGGAACACTGAAGCTTTCTTT | CASGLAGQGNTEAFF
16 | TRBJ2-1 | TRBV7-9 | NA | NA | TGTGCCAGCAGCCCCCGGACTACTCGGAAGTACAATGAGCAGTTCTTC | CASSPRTTRKYNEQFF
15 | TRBJ2-3 | TRBV5-1 | NA | TRBD2 | TGCGCCAGCAGAGGGACTAGCGGGGCCACAGATACGCAGTATTTT | CASRGTSGATDTQYF
14 | TRBJ2-1 | TRBV30 | NA | NA | TGTGCCTGGAGTGGGTGGGAGAATTACAATGAGCAGTTCTTC | CAWSGWENYNEQFF
13 | TRBJ2-7 | TRBV2 | NA | NA | TGTGCCGCCGCCCGGCAGGGACCCTACGAGCAGTACTTC | CAAARQGPYEQYF
14 | TRBJ1-1 | TRBV19 | NA | NA | TGTGCCAGTAGCAAGGGGGTGTGGGGCACTGAAGCTTTCTTT | CASSKGVWGTEAFF
14 | TRBJ2-3 | TRBV6-5 | NA | TRBD2 | TGTGCCATAGGGACTAGCGGATTCACAGATACGCAGTATTTT | CAIGTSGFTDTQYF
14 | TRBJ2-7 | TRBV9 | NA | NA | TGTGCCAGCAGCGGTCGAGACAGCTCCTACGAGCAGTACTTC | CASSGRDSSYEQYF
14 | TRBJ1-5 | TRBV2 | NA | TRBD1 | TGTGCCAGCAGTTCCAGACAGGGAGGGGAGCCCCAGCATTTT | CASSSRQGGEPQHF
15 | TRBJ1-5 | TRBV7-9 | NA | NA | TGTGCCAGCAGCTCCGCCTCAGGGGAGTCTCAGCCCCAGCATTTT | CASSSASGESQPQHF
13 | TRBJ2-7 | TRBV27 | NA | NA | TGTGCCAGCAGCACGTTCGGAGTCTACGAGCAGTACTTC | CASSTFGVYEQYF
13 | TRBJ2-3 | TRBV2 | NA | TRBD2 | TGTGCCAGTGGACTAGCTAGCACAGATACGCAGTATTTT | CASGLASTDTQYF
13 | TRBJ2-1 | TRBV4-2 | NA | NA | TGTGCCAGCAGCCAAAGCCCCGGCGGTGAGCAGTTCTTC | CASSQSPGGEQFF
14 | TRBJ1-4 | TRBV4-1 | NA | TRBD1 | TGCGCCAGCAGCCCTCGGACAGGGCGTGAAAAACTGTTTTTT | CASSPRTGREKLFF
14 | TRBJ2-2 | TRBV6-4 | once | NA | TGTGCCAGCAGTGACGACGGGATTACCGGGGAGCTGTTTTTT | CASSDDGITGELFF
14 | TRBJ1-1 | TRBV19 | NA | NA | TGTGCCAGTAGACCCCCCAGGGTCGACACTGAAGCTTTCTTT | CASRPPRVDTEAFF
15 | TRBJ2-1 | TRBV2 | few | NA | TGTGCCAGCAGAGGCCAGCAATTGGCCTACAATGAGCAGTTCTTC | CASRGQQLAYNEQFF
14 | TRBJ2-1 | TRBV6-5 | NA | NA | TGTGCCAGCAGTTACCCTTCTCCCAGCAATGAGCAGTTCTTC | CASSYPSPSNEQFF
13 | TRBJ2-1 | TRBV24-1 | NA | TRBD2 | TGTGCCATCGGGACTAGCGGGACGGATGAGCAGTTCTTC | CAIGTSGTDEQFF
16 | TRBJ2-7 | TRBV3-1/TRBV3-2 | few | NA | TGTGCCAGCAGCCAAATGATGTGGGAGGTCTCCTACGAGCAGTACTTC | CASSQMMWEVSYEQYF
16 | TRBJ1-5 | TRBV5-4 | NA | NA | TGTGCCAGCAGCTTTTTACCCGGGATGTCCAATCAGCCCCAGCATTTT | CASSFLPGMSNQPQHF
15 | TRBJ2-7 | TRBV4-1 | NA | NA | TGCGCCAGCAGCCAAGATGGGGCGGGAAAATACGAGCAGTACTTC | CASSQDGAGKYEQYF
12 | TRBJ1-1 | TRBV9 | NA | TRBD1 | TGTGCCAGCAACGACAGGGACACTGAAGCTTTCTTT | CASNDRDTEAFF
15 | TRBJ2-7 | TRBV6-2/TRBV6-3 | NA | TRBD1 | TGTGCCAGCAGTTACTCGGACAGGGGCTACTACGAGCAGTACTTC | CASSYSDRGYYEQYF
15 | TRBJ2-7 | TRBV7-9 | NA | TRBD2 | TGTGCCAGCAGCTTAAGGGGACTAGCGTCCTACGAGCAGTACTTC | CASSLRGLASYEQYF
15 | TRBJ1-4 | TRBV7-9 | NA | TRBD1 | TGTGCCAGCAGCTCCGACAGGGGCGCAAGGGAAAAACTGTTTTTT | CASSSDRGAREKLFF